This TCR beta chain is from a study of blood T cell repertoires in COVID-19. On the study more broadly: Sites in the United States, Italy and Spain provided acute and convalescent COVID-19 samples. Sources were T cells, B-cell-depleted T cells, or PBMCs; the material itself was cDNA or gDNA.

The V gene's germline CDR1 is SNHLY and CDR2 FYNNEI. The CDR3 spans 14 residues. Trimming shortened V by 6 bases and J by 4 bases, and 12 bases separated the two germline ends. Clones were sequenced by immunoSEQ multiplex PCR, and TCRdb holds only the in-frame ones, with some missing. The repertoire includes 250,000 to 350,000 clones, around 90% of them detected once, and about 6% sits in the top ten. What was sequenced was peripheral blood. The source is a man aged 18-30 years who had recovered from COVID-19. J is TRBJ1-4 and V is TRBV2, with D tentatively TRBD1 (5 bases). The CDR3, as DNA: TGTGCCAGCAGCGCGGGACGGCTTAATGAAAAACTGTTTTTT. Encoded protein: CASSAGRLNEKLFF. Using reference TRBV2 and TRBJ1-4 for the parts outside the CDR3, the full variable domain is EPEVTQTPSHQVTQMGQEVILRCVPISNHLYFYWYRQILGQKVEFLVSFYNNEISEKSEIFDDQFSVERPDGSNFTLKIRSTKLEDSAMYFCASSAGRLNEKLFFGSGTQLSVL.